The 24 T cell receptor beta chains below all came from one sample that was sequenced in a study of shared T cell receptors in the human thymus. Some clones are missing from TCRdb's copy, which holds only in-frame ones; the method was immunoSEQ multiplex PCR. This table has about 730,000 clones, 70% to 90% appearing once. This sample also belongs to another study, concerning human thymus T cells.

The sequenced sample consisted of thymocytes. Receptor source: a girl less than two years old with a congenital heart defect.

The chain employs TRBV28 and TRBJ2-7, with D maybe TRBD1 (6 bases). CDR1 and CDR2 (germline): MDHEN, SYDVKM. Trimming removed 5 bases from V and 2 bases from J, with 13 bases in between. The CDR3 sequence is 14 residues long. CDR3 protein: CASSLQGGPYEQYF. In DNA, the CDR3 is TGTGCCAGCAGTCTACAGGGCGGCCCCTACGAGCAGTACTTC.

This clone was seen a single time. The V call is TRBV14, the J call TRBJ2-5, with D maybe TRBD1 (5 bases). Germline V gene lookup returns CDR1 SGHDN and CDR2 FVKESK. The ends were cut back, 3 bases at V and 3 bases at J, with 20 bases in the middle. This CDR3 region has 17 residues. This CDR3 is CASSHIPVQGKEETQYF. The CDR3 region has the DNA TGTGCCAGCAGCCATATTCCCGTCCAGGGAAAAGAAGAGACCCAGTACTTC. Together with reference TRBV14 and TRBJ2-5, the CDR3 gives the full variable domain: EAGVTQFPSHSVIEKGQTVTLRCDPISGHDNLYWYRRVMGKEIKFLLHFVKESKQDESGMPNNRFLAERTGGTYSTLKVQPAELEDSGVYFCASSHIPVQGKEETQYFGPGTRLLVL.

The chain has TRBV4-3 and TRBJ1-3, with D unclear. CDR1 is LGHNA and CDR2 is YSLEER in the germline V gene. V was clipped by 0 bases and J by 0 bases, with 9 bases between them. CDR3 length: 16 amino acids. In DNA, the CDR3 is TGCGCCAGCAGCCAAGATCGGAGGAGCTCTGGAAACACCATATATTTT. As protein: CASSQDRRSSGNTIYF.

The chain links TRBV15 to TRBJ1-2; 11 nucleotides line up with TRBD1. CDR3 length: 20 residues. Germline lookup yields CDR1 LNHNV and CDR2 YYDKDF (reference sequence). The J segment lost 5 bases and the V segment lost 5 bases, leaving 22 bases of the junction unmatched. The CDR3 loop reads CATSQSRGQGAIRKYYGYTF. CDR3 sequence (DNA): TGTGCCACCAGCCAGTCCCGAGGACAGGGGGCGATCCGGAAGTATTATGGCTACACCTTC.

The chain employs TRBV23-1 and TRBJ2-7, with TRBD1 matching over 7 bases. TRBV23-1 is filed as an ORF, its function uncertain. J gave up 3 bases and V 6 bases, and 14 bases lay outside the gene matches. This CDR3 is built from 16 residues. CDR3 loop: CASSRQHRDSLYEQYF. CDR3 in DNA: TGCGCCAGCAGCCGTCAACACCGGGACAGCCTCTACGAGCAGTACTTC.

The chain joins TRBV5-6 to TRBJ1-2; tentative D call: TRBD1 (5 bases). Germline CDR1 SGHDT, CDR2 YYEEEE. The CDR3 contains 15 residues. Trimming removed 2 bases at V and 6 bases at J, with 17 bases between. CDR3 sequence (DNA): TGTGCCAGCAGCTTCCGCCCTGACAGAACGAATGGCTACACCTTC. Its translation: CASSFRPDRTNGYTF.

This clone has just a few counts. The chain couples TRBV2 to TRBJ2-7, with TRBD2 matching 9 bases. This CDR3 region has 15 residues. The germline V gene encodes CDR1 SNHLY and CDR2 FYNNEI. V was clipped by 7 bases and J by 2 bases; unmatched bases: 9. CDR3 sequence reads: CASNPAGGLTYEQYF. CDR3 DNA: TGTGCCAGCAACCCAGCGGGGGGACTAACCTACGAGCAGTACTTC. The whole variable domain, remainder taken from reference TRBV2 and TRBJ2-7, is EPEVTQTPSHQVTQMGQEVILRCVPISNHLYFYWYRQILGQKVEFLVSFYNNEISEKSEIFDDQFSVERPDGSNFTLKIRSTKLEDSAMYFCASNPAGGLTYEQYFGPGTRLTVT.

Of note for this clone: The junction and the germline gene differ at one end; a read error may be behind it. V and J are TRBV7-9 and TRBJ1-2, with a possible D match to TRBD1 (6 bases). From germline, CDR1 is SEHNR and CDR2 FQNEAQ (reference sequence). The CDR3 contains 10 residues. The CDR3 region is CASSAGVGDF. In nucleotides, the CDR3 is TGTGCCAGCAGCGCAGGGGTGGGCGACTTC. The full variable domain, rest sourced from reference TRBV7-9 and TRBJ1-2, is DTGVSQNPRHKITKRGQNVTFRCDPISEHNRLYWYRQTLGQGPEFLTYFQNEAQLEKSRLLSDRFSAERPKGSFSTLEIQRTEQGDSAMYLCASSAGVGDFGSGTRLTVV.

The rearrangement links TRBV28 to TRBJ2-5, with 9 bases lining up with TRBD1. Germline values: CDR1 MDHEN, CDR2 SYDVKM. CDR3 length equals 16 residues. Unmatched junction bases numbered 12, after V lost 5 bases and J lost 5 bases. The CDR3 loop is CASSPWTGEGFETQYF. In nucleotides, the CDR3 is TGTGCCAGCAGTCCATGGACAGGGGAAGGTTTTGAGACCCAGTACTTC.

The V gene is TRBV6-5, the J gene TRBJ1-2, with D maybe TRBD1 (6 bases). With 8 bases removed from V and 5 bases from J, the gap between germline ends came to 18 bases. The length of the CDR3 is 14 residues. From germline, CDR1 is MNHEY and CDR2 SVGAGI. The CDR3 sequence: CASSENTGLYGYTF. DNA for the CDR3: TGTGCCAGCTCTGAAAACACAGGGCTGTATGGCTACACCTTC.

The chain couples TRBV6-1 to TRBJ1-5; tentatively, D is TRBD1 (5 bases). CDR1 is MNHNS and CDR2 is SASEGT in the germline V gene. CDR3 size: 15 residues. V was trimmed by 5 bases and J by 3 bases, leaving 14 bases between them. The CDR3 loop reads CASSTSRAPNQPQHF. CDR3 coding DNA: TGTGCCAGCAGTACATCCAGGGCTCCCAATCAGCCCCAGCATTTT.

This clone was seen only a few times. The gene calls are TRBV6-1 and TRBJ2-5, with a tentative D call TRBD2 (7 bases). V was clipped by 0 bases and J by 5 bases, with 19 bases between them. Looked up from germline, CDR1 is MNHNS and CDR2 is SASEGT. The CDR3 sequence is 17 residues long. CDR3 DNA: TGTGCCAGCAGTGAAGCTAGCTGGCCACAGGGAGGGGAGACCCAGTACTTC. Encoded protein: CASSEASWPQGGETQYF.

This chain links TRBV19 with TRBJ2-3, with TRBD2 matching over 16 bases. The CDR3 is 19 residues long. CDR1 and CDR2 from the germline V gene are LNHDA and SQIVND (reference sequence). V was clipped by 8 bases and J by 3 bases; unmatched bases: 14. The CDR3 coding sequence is TGTGCCAGTCACGCGGGGACTAGCGGGGGGGCCGGTCAGACAGATACGCAGTATTTT. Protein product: CASHAGTSGGAGQTDTQYF.

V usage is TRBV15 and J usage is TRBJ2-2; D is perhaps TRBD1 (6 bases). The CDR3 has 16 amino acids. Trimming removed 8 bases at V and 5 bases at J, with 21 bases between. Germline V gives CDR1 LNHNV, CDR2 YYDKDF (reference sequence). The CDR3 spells CATEPVGTNSTGELFF. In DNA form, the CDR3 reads TGTGCCACCGAGCCTGTGGGGACAAATTCAACCGGGGAGCTGTTTTTT.

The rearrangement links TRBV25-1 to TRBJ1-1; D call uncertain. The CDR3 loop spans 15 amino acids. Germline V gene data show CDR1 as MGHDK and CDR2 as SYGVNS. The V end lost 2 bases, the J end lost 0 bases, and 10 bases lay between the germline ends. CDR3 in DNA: TGTGCCAGCAGTGAAGGTTCGGGAATGAACACTGAAGCTTTCTTT. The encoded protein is CASSEGSGMNTEAFF.

The CDR3 DNA reads as TGTGCCAGCAGGAACAGGGGGCTTAGGGCACACAATCAGCCCCAGCATTTT. Amino acids: CASRNRGLRAHNQPQHF. The chain links TRBV2 to TRBJ1-5, with TRBD1 matching 9 bases. Germline CDR1 and CDR2: SNHLY and FYNNEI. The CDR3 is made up of 17 amino acids. Trimming took 6 bases from V and 3 from J; bases not matched to a gene: 12.

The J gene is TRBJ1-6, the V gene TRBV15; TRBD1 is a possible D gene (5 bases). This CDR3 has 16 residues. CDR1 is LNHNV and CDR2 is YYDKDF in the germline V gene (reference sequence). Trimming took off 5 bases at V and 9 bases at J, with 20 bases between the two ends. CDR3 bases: TGTGCCACCAGCGGGAGGGGAGCAGATTTGCCTTCACCCCTCCACTTT. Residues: CATSGRGADLPSPLHF.

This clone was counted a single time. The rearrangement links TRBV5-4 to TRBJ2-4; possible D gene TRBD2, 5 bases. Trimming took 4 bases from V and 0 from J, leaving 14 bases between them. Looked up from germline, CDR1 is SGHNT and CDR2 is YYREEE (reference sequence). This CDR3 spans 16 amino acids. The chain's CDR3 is CASSPLVEVAKNIQYF. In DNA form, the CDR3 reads TGTGCCAGCAGCCCACTAGTAGAGGTAGCCAAAAACATTCAGTACTTC.

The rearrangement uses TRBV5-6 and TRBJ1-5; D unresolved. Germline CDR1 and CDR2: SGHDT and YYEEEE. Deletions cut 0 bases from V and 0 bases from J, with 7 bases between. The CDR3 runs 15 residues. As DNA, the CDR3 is TGTGCCAGCAGCTTGGGGGCCCTTAGCAATCAGCCCCAGCATTTT. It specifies CASSLGALSNQPQHF.

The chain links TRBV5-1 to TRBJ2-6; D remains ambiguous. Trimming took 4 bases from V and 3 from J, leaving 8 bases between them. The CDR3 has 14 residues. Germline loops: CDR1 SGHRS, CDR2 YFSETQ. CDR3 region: CASSPRGGANVLTF. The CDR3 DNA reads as TGCGCCAGCAGCCCGCGAGGTGGGGCCAACGTCCTGACTTTC.

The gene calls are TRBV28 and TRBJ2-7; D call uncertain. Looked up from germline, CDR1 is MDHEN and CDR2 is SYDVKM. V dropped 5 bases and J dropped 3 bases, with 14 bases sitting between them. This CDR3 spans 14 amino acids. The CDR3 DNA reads TGTGCCAGCAGTCCATCTGACTGGAACTACGAGCAGTACTTC. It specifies CASSPSDWNYEQYF.

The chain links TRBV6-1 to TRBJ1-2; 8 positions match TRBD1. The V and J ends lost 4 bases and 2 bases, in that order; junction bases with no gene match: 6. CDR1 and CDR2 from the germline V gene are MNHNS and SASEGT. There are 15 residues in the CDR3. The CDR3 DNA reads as TGTGCCAGCAGTGGGGGGACAGGCGTCAACTATGGCTACACCTTC. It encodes CASSGGTGVNYGYTF.

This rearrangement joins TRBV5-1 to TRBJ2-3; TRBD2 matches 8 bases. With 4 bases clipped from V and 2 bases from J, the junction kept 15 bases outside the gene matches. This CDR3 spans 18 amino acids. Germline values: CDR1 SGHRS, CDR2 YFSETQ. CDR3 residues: CASSPAEGSGGHTDTQYF. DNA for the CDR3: TGCGCCAGCAGCCCCGCTGAGGGGTCGGGGGGGCACACAGATACGCAGTATTTT.

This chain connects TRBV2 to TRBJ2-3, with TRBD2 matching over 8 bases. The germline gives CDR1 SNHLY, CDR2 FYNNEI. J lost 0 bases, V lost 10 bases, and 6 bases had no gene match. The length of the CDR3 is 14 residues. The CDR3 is CATGGGRSTDTQYF. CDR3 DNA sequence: TGTGCCACCGGGGGGGGCCGGAGCACAGATACGCAGTATTTT.